A selection of T cell receptor beta chains follows, all from one sample in a study of identical twins. MiXCR, run by TCRdb on the 5' RACE reads, gives a single entry per CDR3 protein. This sample has hundreds of thousands of distinct CDR3 sequences, with 8.6% found just once. The same specimen was also included in a second study, on yellow fever vaccine responses in identical twins.

Sequencing was done on a sample of PBMCs. These receptors originate from a woman in her late teens or twenties in good health. The CDR3 runs from the conserved cysteine through the conserved F or W. The order of the fields is V gene, J gene, clone size, CDR3 length, D gene, CDR3 DNA, CDR3 protein. A D gene is named only where the DNA matches it firmly. Size tells how often a clone was seen (once, few, many) or the class of an expanded clone, and some rows leave it out.

v_gene: TRBV5-1; j_gene: TRBJ2-1; abundance: many; len: 15; d_gene: TRBD2; CDR3nt: TGCGCCAGCAGCTTGGCCGGGACTAGCGTCAATGAGCAGTTCTTC; CDR3aa: CASSLAGTSVNEQFF
v_gene: TRBV7-2; j_gene: TRBJ2-3; abundance: -; len: 12; d_gene: -; CDR3nt: TGTGCCAGCAGCTTAGACAGGACCCCGCAGTATTTT; CDR3aa: CASSLDRTPQYF
v_gene: TRBV9; j_gene: TRBJ2-7; abundance: many; len: 15; d_gene: TRBD1; CDR3nt: TGTGCCAGCAGCGTAGTCGCAGGGGGTCCCTTCGAGCAGTACTTC; CDR3aa: CASSVVAGGPFEQYF
v_gene: TRBV12-3/TRBV12-4; j_gene: TRBJ1-1; abundance: -; len: 15; d_gene: -; CDR3nt: TGTGCCAGCAGTTCTGAGACTGCATGGGGCACTGAAGCTTTCTTT; CDR3aa: CASSSETAWGTEAFF
v_gene: TRBV20-1; j_gene: TRBJ2-7; abundance: few; len: 15; d_gene: -; CDR3nt: TGCAGTGCTAGAGGACATGGGACATCTCCCTCCGAGCAGTACTTC; CDR3aa: CSARGHGTSPSEQYF
v_gene: TRBV20-1; j_gene: TRBJ2-7; abundance: many; len: 13; d_gene: -; CDR3nt: TGCAGTGCTACGTGGGCGGGGACAAACGAGCAGTACTTC; CDR3aa: CSATWAGTNEQYF
v_gene: TRBV7-9; j_gene: TRBJ2-1; abundance: -; len: 15; d_gene: -; CDR3nt: TGTGCCAGCACCACGGCGGGGCGGTCTGTCAATGAGCAGTTCTTC; CDR3aa: CASTTAGRSVNEQFF
v_gene: TRBV29-1; j_gene: TRBJ2-3; abundance: -; len: 14; d_gene: -; CDR3nt: TGCAGCGTGAATACTGGCGAGGGCACAGATACGCAGTATTTT; CDR3aa: CSVNTGEGTDTQYF
v_gene: TRBV18; j_gene: TRBJ2-1; abundance: -; len: 16; d_gene: TRBD1; CDR3nt: TGTGCCAGCTCACCACGGGACAGGGTAAGGTACAATGAGCAGTTCTTC; CDR3aa: CASSPRDRVRYNEQFF
v_gene: TRBV7-2; j_gene: TRBJ2-4; abundance: many; len: 16; d_gene: TRBD2; CDR3nt: TGTGCCAGCAGTACGAATAGCGGGGGGGCCAGAAACATTCAGTACTTC; CDR3aa: CASSTNSGGARNIQYF
v_gene: TRBV15; j_gene: TRBJ2-5; abundance: -; len: 14; d_gene: TRBD1; CDR3nt: TGTGCCACCAGCAGAGGGACAGGGCAAGAGACCCAGTACTTC; CDR3aa: CATSRGTGQETQYF
v_gene: TRBV14; j_gene: TRBJ2-3; abundance: few; len: 13; d_gene: TRBD2; CDR3nt: TGTGCCACCCGACCGGGGGGAACAGATACGCAGTATTTT; CDR3aa: CATRPGGTDTQYF
v_gene: TRBV6-4; j_gene: TRBJ2-2; abundance: -; len: 16; d_gene: TRBD1; CDR3nt: TGTGCCAGCAGTCCTCACTGGACAGGGGGCATCGGGGAGCTGTTTTTT; CDR3aa: CASSPHWTGGIGELFF
v_gene: TRBV28; j_gene: TRBJ2-7; abundance: -; len: 13; d_gene: -; CDR3nt: TGTGCCAGCAGTAGACCGAGCTCCTACGAGCAGTACTTC; CDR3aa: CASSRPSSYEQYF
v_gene: TRBV2; j_gene: TRBJ2-5; abundance: -; len: 15; d_gene: TRBD2; CDR3nt: TGTGCCAGCAGCGCTAGCGGGGTGTATCAAGAGACCCAGTACTTC; CDR3aa: CASSASGVYQETQYF
v_gene: TRBV20-1; j_gene: TRBJ2-7; abundance: -; len: 16; d_gene: TRBD2; CDR3nt: TGCAGTGCTAGCCCCCTAGCGGGGGGGAGATCCTACGAGCAGTACTTC; CDR3aa: CSASPLAGGRSYEQYF
v_gene: TRBV18; j_gene: TRBJ2-7; abundance: few; len: 15; d_gene: TRBD2; CDR3nt: TGTGCCAGCTCGCCCCGGACTAGCGGGATCTACGAGCAGTACTTC; CDR3aa: CASSPRTSGIYEQYF
v_gene: TRBV3-1; j_gene: TRBJ2-7; abundance: many; len: 16; d_gene: -; CDR3nt: TGTGCCAGCAGCCAAGTTTTAGCCGGACGGTCCTACGAGCAGTACTTC; CDR3aa: CASSQVLAGRSYEQYF
v_gene: TRBV25-1; j_gene: TRBJ2-2; abundance: few; len: 17; d_gene: TRBD2; CDR3nt: TGTGCCAGCAGTGAATTAGTCGGGGGGGTCGCCACCGGGGAGCTGTTTTTT; CDR3aa: CASSELVGGVATGELFF
v_gene: TRBV5-5; j_gene: TRBJ2-3; abundance: few; len: 15; d_gene: -; CDR3nt: TGTGCCAGCAGTTCCGGACAGCTTACCACAGATACGCAGTATTTT; CDR3aa: CASSSGQLTTDTQYF
v_gene: TRBV7-6; j_gene: TRBJ2-5; abundance: -; len: 14; d_gene: TRBD1; CDR3nt: TGTGCCAGCAGCTTACGGGACAGGGTGGAGACCCAGTACTTC; CDR3aa: CASSLRDRVETQYF
v_gene: TRBV6-2/TRBV6-3; j_gene: TRBJ2-3; abundance: few; len: 22; d_gene: -; CDR3nt: TGTGCCAGCAGTTACCAACCCCCCGGCAGCCCATCCTACTACTCCGATCCTACTACGCAGTATTTT; CDR3aa: CASSYQPPGSPSYYSDPTTQYF
v_gene: TRBV7-2; j_gene: TRBJ2-7; abundance: many; len: 17; d_gene: -; CDR3nt: TGTGCCAGCAGCACAAAACACTCTTGGCTTAATAGTTACGAGCAGTACTTC; CDR3aa: CASSTKHSWLNSYEQYF
v_gene: TRBV6-5; j_gene: TRBJ2-1; abundance: few; len: 17; d_gene: TRBD2; CDR3nt: TGTGCCAGCAGTTACTCACTAGCGGGGGGTAGGAACAATGAGCAGTTCTTC; CDR3aa: CASSYSLAGGRNNEQFF
v_gene: TRBV20-1; j_gene: TRBJ2-7; abundance: -; len: 14; d_gene: -; CDR3nt: TGCAGTGCTAGAGATCTTGGCGTCTCCTACGAGCAGTACTTC; CDR3aa: CSARDLGVSYEQYF
v_gene: TRBV7-3; j_gene: TRBJ1-2; abundance: -; len: 15; d_gene: TRBD1; CDR3nt: TGTGCCAGCAGTGTTACAATCGACAGGGTTAGTGGCTACACCTTC; CDR3aa: CASSVTIDRVSGYTF
v_gene: TRBV7-2; j_gene: TRBJ2-3; abundance: -; len: 17; d_gene: -; CDR3nt: TGTGCCAGCAGCTTATGGGCCCGGGCAGAGGGAGGAGATACGCAGTATTTT; CDR3aa: CASSLWARAEGGDTQYF
v_gene: TRBV6-5; j_gene: TRBJ1-2; abundance: -; len: 13; d_gene: -; CDR3nt: TGTGCCAGCAGTTGGAGCGGTCGGGATGGCTACACCTTC; CDR3aa: CASSWSGRDGYTF
v_gene: TRBV12-3/TRBV12-4; j_gene: TRBJ2-1; abundance: many; len: 20; d_gene: TRBD2; CDR3nt: TGTGCCAGCAGTGGACGTGGCCTAGCGGCCTCAGAAAACTCCTACAATGAGCAGTTCTTC; CDR3aa: CASSGRGLAASENSYNEQFF
v_gene: TRBV12-3/TRBV12-4; j_gene: TRBJ2-5; abundance: many; len: 14; d_gene: -; CDR3nt: TGTGCCAGCAGCCCGGGCAACCCTCGAGAGACCCAGTACTTC; CDR3aa: CASSPGNPRETQYF
v_gene: TRBV6-1; j_gene: TRBJ1-2; abundance: few; len: 13; d_gene: -; CDR3nt: TGTGCCAGCAGTCCTGGGTCCCTATGGGGCTACACCTTC; CDR3aa: CASSPGSLWGYTF
v_gene: TRBV15; j_gene: TRBJ2-7; abundance: -; len: 14; d_gene: -; CDR3nt: TGTGCCACCAGCAGACCCGACTCCGTAAACGAGCAGTACTTC; CDR3aa: CATSRPDSVNEQYF
v_gene: TRBV24-1; j_gene: TRBJ2-1; abundance: -; len: 16; d_gene: TRBD2; CDR3nt: TGTGCCACCAGTGATTTCCAGCGGGAAGTCTACAATGAGCAGTTCTTC; CDR3aa: CATSDFQREVYNEQFF
v_gene: TRBV7-2; j_gene: TRBJ2-1; abundance: -; len: 14; d_gene: TRBD2; CDR3nt: TGTGCCAGCAGAGCGACTAGCGGCTACAATGAGCAGTTCTTC; CDR3aa: CASRATSGYNEQFF
v_gene: TRBV7-6; j_gene: TRBJ2-1; abundance: many; len: 16; d_gene: -; CDR3nt: TGTGCCAGCAGCTTAGAAGTTGGAAGCGGCAACAATGAGCAGTTCTTC; CDR3aa: CASSLEVGSGNNEQFF
v_gene: TRBV6-1; j_gene: TRBJ1-4; abundance: -; len: 15; d_gene: -; CDR3nt: TGTGCCAGCAGTGCTTTTGGAGGGATTAATGAAAAACTGTTTTTT; CDR3aa: CASSAFGGINEKLFF
v_gene: TRBV4-1; j_gene: TRBJ2-3; abundance: -; len: 17; d_gene: -; CDR3nt: TGTGCCAGCAGCCTCGGGGAAAGCCACCCCGTCACAGATACGCAGTATTTT; CDR3aa: CASSLGESHPVTDTQYF
v_gene: TRBV12-3/TRBV12-4; j_gene: TRBJ2-6; abundance: once; len: 19; d_gene: TRBD1; CDR3nt: TGTGCCAGCAGTTTTAAGGGACAGGGGCTTCGGTCTGGGGCCAACGTCCTGACTTTC; CDR3aa: CASSFKGQGLRSGANVLTF
v_gene: TRBV3-1; j_gene: TRBJ2-3; abundance: -; len: 14; d_gene: -; CDR3nt: TGTGCCAGCAGCCAAGATTTCAACACAGATACGCAGTATTTT; CDR3aa: CASSQDFNTDTQYF
v_gene: TRBV12-3/TRBV12-4; j_gene: TRBJ2-7; abundance: -; len: 14; d_gene: -; CDR3nt: TGTGCCAGCAGTTGGACAGTGAGCTCCTACGAGCAGTACTTC; CDR3aa: CASSWTVSSYEQYF
v_gene: TRBV6-1; j_gene: TRBJ1-2; abundance: -; len: 15; d_gene: -; CDR3nt: TGTGCCAGCAGCCTCCGGGCGGGGGAATTCTATGGCTACACCTTC; CDR3aa: CASSLRAGEFYGYTF
v_gene: TRBV11-2; j_gene: TRBJ2-1; abundance: -; len: 15; d_gene: -; CDR3nt: TGTGCCAGCATAAAAGATGGGATTAGGGGCAATGAGCAGTTCTTC; CDR3aa: CASIKDGIRGNEQFF
v_gene: TRBV9; j_gene: TRBJ2-7; abundance: many; len: 13; d_gene: TRBD1; CDR3nt: TGTGCCAGCAGCGTACAGGGGGACTACGAGCAGTACTTC; CDR3aa: CASSVQGDYEQYF
v_gene: TRBV7-8; j_gene: TRBJ2-1; abundance: few; len: 14; d_gene: -; CDR3nt: TGTGCCAGCAGCTTCTCGAGATCCTACAATGAGCAGTTCTTC; CDR3aa: CASSFSRSYNEQFF
v_gene: TRBV6-5; j_gene: TRBJ2-2; abundance: many; len: 12; d_gene: -; CDR3nt: TGTGCCAGCAGCAAGTACACCGGGGAGCTGTTTTTT; CDR3aa: CASSKYTGELFF
v_gene: TRBV7-8; j_gene: TRBJ2-5; abundance: few; len: 19; d_gene: TRBD2; CDR3nt: TGTGCCAGCAGCCCCCGCGGACTAGCGGGAGGGCCCTCTTTAGAGACCCAGTACTTC; CDR3aa: CASSPRGLAGGPSLETQYF
v_gene: TRBV29-1; j_gene: TRBJ1-1; abundance: many; len: 13; d_gene: -; CDR3nt: TGCAGCGGGCACAGTGGAATGAACACTGAAGCTTTCTTT; CDR3aa: CSGHSGMNTEAFF
v_gene: TRBV29-1; j_gene: TRBJ1-2; abundance: few; len: 14; d_gene: -; CDR3nt: TGCAGCGTTGAGTTTCCGGGGACGGCCTATGGCTACACCTTC; CDR3aa: CSVEFPGTAYGYTF
v_gene: TRBV7-9; j_gene: TRBJ2-7; abundance: few; len: 12; d_gene: -; CDR3nt: TGTGCCAGCAGCTCATGGGATGGTGAGCAGTACTTC; CDR3aa: CASSSWDGEQYF
v_gene: TRBV27; j_gene: TRBJ1-5; abundance: many; len: 13; d_gene: -; CDR3nt: TGTGCCAGCAGTTTCCAGGGGAAGCAGCCCCAGCATTTT; CDR3aa: CASSFQGKQPQHF
v_gene: TRBV20-1; j_gene: TRBJ2-1; abundance: few; len: 14; d_gene: TRBD1; CDR3nt: TGCAGTGCTGGGGCCGGGACAGACTACAATGAGCAGTTCTTC; CDR3aa: CSAGAGTDYNEQFF
v_gene: TRBV9; j_gene: TRBJ2-3; abundance: few; len: 16; d_gene: TRBD2; CDR3nt: TGTGCCAGCAGCGAACCTAGCGGGGGGGCGATAGATACGCAGTATTTT; CDR3aa: CASSEPSGGAIDTQYF
v_gene: TRBV7-9; j_gene: TRBJ2-3; abundance: few; len: 16; d_gene: -; CDR3nt: TGTGCCAGCAGCTTAGGGGATACAGGCCCCACAGATACGCAGTATTTT; CDR3aa: CASSLGDTGPTDTQYF
v_gene: TRBV11-1; j_gene: TRBJ2-1; abundance: many; len: 19; d_gene: -; CDR3nt: TGTGCCAGCAGCTTAAAACAGGGTATTGGCGGGATCGGCTACAATGAGCAGTTCTTC; CDR3aa: CASSLKQGIGGIGYNEQFF
v_gene: TRBV6-1; j_gene: TRBJ2-7; abundance: -; len: 14; d_gene: TRBD1; CDR3nt: TGTGCCAGCTCGACCGGGACAGCGACCTACGAGCAGTACTTC; CDR3aa: CASSTGTATYEQYF
v_gene: TRBV18; j_gene: TRBJ2-7; abundance: -; len: 14; d_gene: TRBD2; CDR3nt: TGTGCCAGCTCGCAGACTAGCGGACCCTACGAGCAGTACTTC; CDR3aa: CASSQTSGPYEQYF
v_gene: TRBV4-3; j_gene: TRBJ2-1; abundance: many; len: 16; d_gene: TRBD2; CDR3nt: TGCGCCAGCAGGCTCACGCCTAGCGGGATTTACAATGAGCAGTTCTTC; CDR3aa: CASRLTPSGIYNEQFF
v_gene: TRBV5-1; j_gene: TRBJ2-2; abundance: few; len: 14; d_gene: -; CDR3nt: TGCGCCAGCAGCCCCCACACGAACACCGGGGAGCTGTTTTTT; CDR3aa: CASSPHTNTGELFF
v_gene: TRBV20-1; j_gene: TRBJ1-1; abundance: few; len: 14; d_gene: -; CDR3nt: TGCAGTGCTAGCCAGGGGTGGGGGAACACTGAAGCTTTCTTT; CDR3aa: CSASQGWGNTEAFF